Shown below are 4 T cell receptor beta chains from a single sample sequenced in a study of cytomegalovirus exposure and HLA in healthy donors. PCR primers comprised 60 Vbeta and 13 Jbeta primers. This table comes from immunoSEQ multiplex PCR, and its TCRdb copy is limited to in-frame clones, with some not included. The sample has roughly 200,000 clones, around 64% seen once; the top ten hold roughly 2.5%. The source material was PBMCs. The receptors here all came from a man between 35 and 55 years old in good health and CMV-seropositive.

This rearrangement joins TRBV5-1 to TRBJ1-2; TRBD1 matches at 7 bases. This CDR3 is built from 18 residues. V shed 4 bases and J 0 bases; nucleotides not matched to a gene: 15. In germline, CDR1 is SGHRS, CDR2 YFSETQ. CDR3 loop: CASSPQKGGVSANYGYTF. CDR3 sequence (DNA): TGCGCCAGCAGCCCTCAAAAAGGGGGCGTTTCGGCTAACTATGGCTACACCTTC.

This chain uses TRBV7-9 with TRBJ1-1; TRBD1 is a possible D gene (5 bases). Germline lookup yields CDR1 SEHNR and CDR2 FQNEAQ (reference sequence). Trimming left V 8 bases short and J 2 bases short, with 15 bases between. This CDR3 contains 14 residues. The CDR3 here is CASHSIGANTEAFF. The CDR3 nucleotides are TGTGCCAGCCACTCTATAGGGGCCAACACTGAAGCTTTCTTT.

This chain connects TRBV5-6 to TRBJ1-4; D call uncertain. Germline values: CDR1 SGHDT, CDR2 YYEEEE. V was cut by 3 bases and J by 8 bases, with 17 bases left in between. This CDR3 comprises 15 residues. CDR3: CASSWAGPTIEKLFF. The CDR3 DNA is TGTGCCAGCAGCTGGGCAGGCCCGACGATCGAAAAACTGTTTTTT.

V is TRBV10-2 and J is TRBJ1-2, with a tentative D call TRBD1 (5 bases). The CDR3 covers 14 residues. Germline values: CDR1 WSHSY, CDR2 SAAADI. Trimming shortened V by 0 bases and J by 3 bases, and 8 bases separated the two germline ends. DNA for the CDR3: TGCGCCAGCAGTGAGTCGGGCAGGGACTATGGCTACACCTTC. As protein: CASSESGRDYGYTF.